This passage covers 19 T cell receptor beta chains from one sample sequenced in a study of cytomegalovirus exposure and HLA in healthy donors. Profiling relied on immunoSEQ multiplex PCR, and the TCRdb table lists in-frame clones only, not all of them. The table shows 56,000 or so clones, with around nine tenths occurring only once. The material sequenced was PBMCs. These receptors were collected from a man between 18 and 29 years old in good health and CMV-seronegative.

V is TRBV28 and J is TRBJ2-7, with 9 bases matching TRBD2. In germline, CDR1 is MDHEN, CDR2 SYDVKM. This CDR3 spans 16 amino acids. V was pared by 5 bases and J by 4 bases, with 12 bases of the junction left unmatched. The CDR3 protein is CASSPLSSGTFYEQYF. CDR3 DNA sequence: TGTGCCAGCAGTCCTCTGTCTAGCGGGACCTTTTACGAGCAGTACTTC.

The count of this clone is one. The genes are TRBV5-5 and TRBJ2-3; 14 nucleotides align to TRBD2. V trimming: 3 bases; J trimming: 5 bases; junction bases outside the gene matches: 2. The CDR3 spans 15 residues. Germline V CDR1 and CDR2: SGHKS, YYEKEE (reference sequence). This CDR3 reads CASSSGLAGVDTQYF. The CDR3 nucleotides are TGTGCCAGCAGCTCGGGACTAGCGGGAGTAGATACGCAGTATTTT. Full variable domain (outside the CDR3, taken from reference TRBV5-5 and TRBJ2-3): DAGVTQSPTHLIKTRGQQVTLRCSPISGHKSVSWYQQVLGQGPQFIFQYYEKEERGRGNFPDRFSARQFPNYSSELNVNALLLGDSALYLCASSSGLAGVDTQYFGPGTRLTVL.

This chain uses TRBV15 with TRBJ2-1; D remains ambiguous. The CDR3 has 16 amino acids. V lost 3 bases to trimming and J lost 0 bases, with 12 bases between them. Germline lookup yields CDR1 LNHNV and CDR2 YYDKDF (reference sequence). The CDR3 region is CATSRLQQSSYNEQFF. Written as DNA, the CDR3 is TGTGCCACCAGCAGGTTACAGCAGAGCTCCTACAATGAGCAGTTCTTC.

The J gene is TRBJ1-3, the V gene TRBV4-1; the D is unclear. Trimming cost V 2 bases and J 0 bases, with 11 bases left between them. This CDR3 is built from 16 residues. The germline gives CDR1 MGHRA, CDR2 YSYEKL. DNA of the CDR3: TGCGCCAGCAGCCAATACGGAGCGCCCTCTGGAAACACCATATATTTT. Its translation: CASSQYGAPSGNTIYF.

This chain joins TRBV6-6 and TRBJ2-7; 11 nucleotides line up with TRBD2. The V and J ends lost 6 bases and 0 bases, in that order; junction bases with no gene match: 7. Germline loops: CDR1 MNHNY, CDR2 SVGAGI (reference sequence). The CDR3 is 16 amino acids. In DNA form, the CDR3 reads TGTGCCAGCAGCCTCGGACTAGCGGGCAGCTCCTACGAGCAGTACTTC. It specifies CASSLGLAGSSYEQYF.

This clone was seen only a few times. The CDR3 nucleotides read TGTGCCGGACTGACACCCAGGCCTGGAAACACCATATATTTT. It codes for CAGLTPRPGNTIYF. The chain uses TRBV2 and TRBJ1-3; no reliable D call. The CDR3 is 14 residues long. The germline gives CDR1 SNHLY, CDR2 FYNNEI. With 11 bases removed from V and 2 bases from J, the gap between germline ends came to 16 bases.

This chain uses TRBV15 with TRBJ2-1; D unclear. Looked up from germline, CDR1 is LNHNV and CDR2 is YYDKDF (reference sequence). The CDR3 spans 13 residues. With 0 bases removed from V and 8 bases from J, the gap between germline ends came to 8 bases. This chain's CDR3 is CATSRDISYEQFF. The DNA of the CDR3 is TGTGCCACCAGCAGAGACATTAGCTATGAGCAGTTCTTC.

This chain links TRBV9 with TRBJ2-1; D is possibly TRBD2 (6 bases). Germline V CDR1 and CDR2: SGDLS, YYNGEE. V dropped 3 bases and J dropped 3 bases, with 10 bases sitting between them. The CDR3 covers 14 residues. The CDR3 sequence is CASSAAGSYNEQFF. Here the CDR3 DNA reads TGTGCCAGCAGCGCAGCCGGGAGCTACAATGAGCAGTTCTTC.

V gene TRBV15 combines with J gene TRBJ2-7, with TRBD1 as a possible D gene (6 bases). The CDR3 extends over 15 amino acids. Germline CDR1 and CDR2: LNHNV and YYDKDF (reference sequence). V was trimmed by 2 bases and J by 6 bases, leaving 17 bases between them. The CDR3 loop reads CATSRKGDGFGEQYF. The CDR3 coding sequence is TGTGCCACCAGCAGAAAGGGGGACGGGTTCGGCGAGCAGTACTTC.

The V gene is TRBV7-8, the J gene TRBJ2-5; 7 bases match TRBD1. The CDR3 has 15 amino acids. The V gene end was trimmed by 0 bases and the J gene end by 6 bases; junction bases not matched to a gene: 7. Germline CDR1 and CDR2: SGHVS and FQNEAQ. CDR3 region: CASSLAETGLKTQYF. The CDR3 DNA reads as TGTGCCAGCAGCTTAGCCGAGACAGGGTTAAAGACCCAGTACTTC.

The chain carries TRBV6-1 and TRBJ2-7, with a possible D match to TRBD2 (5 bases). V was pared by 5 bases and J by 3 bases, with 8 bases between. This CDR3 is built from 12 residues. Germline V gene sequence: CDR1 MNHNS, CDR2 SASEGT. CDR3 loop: CASSLLGYEQYF. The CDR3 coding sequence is TGTGCCAGCAGTCTACTAGGCTACGAGCAGTACTTC.

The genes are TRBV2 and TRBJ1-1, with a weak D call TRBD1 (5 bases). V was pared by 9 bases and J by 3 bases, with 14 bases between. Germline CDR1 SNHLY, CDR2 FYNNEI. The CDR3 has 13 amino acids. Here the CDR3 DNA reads TGTGCCAGTTCACTACAGGAATACACTGAAGCTTTCTTT. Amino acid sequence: CASSLQEYTEAFF.

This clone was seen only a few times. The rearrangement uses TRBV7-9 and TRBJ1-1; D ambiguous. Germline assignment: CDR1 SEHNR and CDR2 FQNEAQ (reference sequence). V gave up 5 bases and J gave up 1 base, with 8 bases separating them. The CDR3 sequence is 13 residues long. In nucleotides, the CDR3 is TGTGCCAGCAGCCAGGATACGAACACTGAAGCTTTCTTT. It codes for CASSQDTNTEAFF.

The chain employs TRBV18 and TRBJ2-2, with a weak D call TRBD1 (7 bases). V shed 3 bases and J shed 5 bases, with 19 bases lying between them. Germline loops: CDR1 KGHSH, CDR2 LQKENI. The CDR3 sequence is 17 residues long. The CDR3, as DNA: TGTGCCAGCTCACCTTTCAAGACAGGGACTTTGACCGGGGAGCTGTTTTTT. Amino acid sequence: CASSPFKTGTLTGELFF.

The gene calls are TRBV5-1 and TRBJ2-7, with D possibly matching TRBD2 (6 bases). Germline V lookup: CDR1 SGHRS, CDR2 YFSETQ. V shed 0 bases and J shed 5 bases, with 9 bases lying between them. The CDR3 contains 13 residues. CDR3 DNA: TGCGCCAGCAGCTTGGGGGCGGGGAACGAGCAGTACTTC. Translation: CASSLGAGNEQYF.

In DNA, the CDR3 is TGTGCCAGCAGTTACTCGATAGGAGGGCCTGGAGCGGCCCAGTACTTC. This gives the protein CASSYSIGGPGAAQYF. This chain joins TRBV6-5 and TRBJ2-5; possibly TRBD2 for D (6 bases). The CDR3 covers 16 residues. Germline loops: CDR1 MNHEY, CDR2 SVGAGI. V lost 0 bases and J 9 bases, leaving 20 bases between the germline ends.

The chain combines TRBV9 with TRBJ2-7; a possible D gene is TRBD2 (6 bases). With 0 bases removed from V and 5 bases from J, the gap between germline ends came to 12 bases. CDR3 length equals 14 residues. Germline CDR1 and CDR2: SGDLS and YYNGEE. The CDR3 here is CASSVAAGWNEQYF. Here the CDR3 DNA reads TGTGCCAGCAGCGTAGCGGCGGGATGGAACGAGCAGTACTTC.

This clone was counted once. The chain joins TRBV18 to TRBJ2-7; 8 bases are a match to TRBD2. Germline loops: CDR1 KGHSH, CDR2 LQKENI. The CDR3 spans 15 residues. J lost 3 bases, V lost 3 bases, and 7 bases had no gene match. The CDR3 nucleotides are TGTGCCAGCTCACCGACTAGCGTCCTAAGCTACGAGCAGTACTTC. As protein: CASSPTSVLSYEQYF.

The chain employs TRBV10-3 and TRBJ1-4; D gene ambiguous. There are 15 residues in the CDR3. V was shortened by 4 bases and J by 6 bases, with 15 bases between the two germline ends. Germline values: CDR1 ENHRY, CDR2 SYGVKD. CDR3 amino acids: CAISAAGNGDEKLFF. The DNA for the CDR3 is TGTGCCATCAGTGCTGCCGGGAATGGGGATGAAAAACTGTTTTTT.